The entry that follows covers one T cell receptor (beta chain) sequence. The CDR3 totals 18 residues. Germline CDR1 SGHAT, CDR2 FQDESV (reference sequence). This sample stems from a study of T cells expressing NK-cell markers. TCRdb reanalyzed the 5' RACE reads, giving one entry per CDR3 protein sequence and no DNA. This table holds about 180,000 distinct CDR3 sequences. V is TRBV11-1 and J is TRBJ1-5. Sequenced input: blood T cells: a sorted CD56 or NKG2C T cell subset, CD4+ or CD8+ T cells, or bulk PBMC T cells (not recorded which). This clonotype originated in a man aged 18 to 69 in good health. CDR3 amino acids: CASSLDEGWGNSNQPQHF.